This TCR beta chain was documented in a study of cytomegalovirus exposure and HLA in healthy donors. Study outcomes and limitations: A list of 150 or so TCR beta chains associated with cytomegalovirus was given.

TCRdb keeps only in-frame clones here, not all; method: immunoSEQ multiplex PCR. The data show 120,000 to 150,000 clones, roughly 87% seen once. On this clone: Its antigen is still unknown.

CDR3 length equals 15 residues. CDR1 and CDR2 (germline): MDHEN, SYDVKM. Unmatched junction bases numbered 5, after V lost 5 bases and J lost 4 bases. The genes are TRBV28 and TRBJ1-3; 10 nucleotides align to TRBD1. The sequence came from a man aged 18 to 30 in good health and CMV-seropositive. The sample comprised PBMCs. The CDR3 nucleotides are TGTGCCAGCAGTCCTCAGGGACAGGGGGGAAACACCATATATTTT. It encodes CASSPQGQGGNTIYF.